This TCR beta chain emerged from a study of neoadjuvant nivolumab and ipilimumab in lung cancer. General study points: A small number of samples were TCR sequenced.

In the case of this clone: No antigen is known for it.

Measured with immunoSEQ multiplex PCR; TCRdb has only the in-frame clones, and not every one. The table includes about 5,300 clones, 91% detected once. Looked up from germline, CDR1 is MNHEY and CDR2 is SMNVEV (reference sequence). Trimming stripped 1 base from V and 6 bases from J, with 10 bases between. This CDR3 region has 13 residues. The sample consisted of blood, taken after neoadjuvant nivolumab, alone or with ipilimumab, at or shortly before surgery. The TCR originated in an adult with non-small cell lung cancer. Some clones in this sample may be carry-over from other donors' samples. The chain employs TRBV27 and TRBJ2-7; D call uncertain. In DNA, the CDR3 is TGTGCCAGCAGTTTATTTTTCGGTGGCGAGCAGTACTTC. Protein product: CASSLFFGGEQYF.